This T cell receptor (beta chain) was recorded in a study of graft-versus-host responses after intestinal transplantation. Study at large: Recipients had transplants, and these were multivisceral, liver-intestinal, or isolated intestinal. Each recipient received anti-thymocyte globulin induction, then tacrolimus and steroids for roughly 3 years.

Libraries were prepared by immunoSEQ multiplex PCR; TCRdb keeps only in-frame clonotypes and omits some of them. The repertoire holds 43,000 or so clones, about 95% seen once, with approximately 1.4% in the top ten. V was cut by 0 bases and J by 3 bases, with 12 bases left in between. The germline V gene encodes CDR1 MNHEY and CDR2 SMNVEV (reference sequence). The CDR3 covers 16 residues. J is TRBJ1-3 and V is TRBV27; D not certain. The sequence came from a human patient who received an intestinal transplant, so some T cells may come from the graft donor. Sample: PBMCs, taken roughly 51 weeks after intestinal transplant. CDR3 loop: CASSLSPRLNGNTIYF. The CDR3 region has the DNA TGTGCCAGCAGTTTATCGCCGCGCCTCAATGGAAACACCATATATTTT.